This T cell receptor (beta chain) was observed in a study of cytomegalovirus exposure and HLA in healthy donors. PCR employed 60 Vbeta and 13 Jbeta primers. Some clones are missing from TCRdb's copy, which holds only in-frame ones; the method was immunoSEQ multiplex PCR. This table has 200,000 to 250,000 clones, about 80% appearing once. As for this clone: Its antigen is currently unknown.

The study, taken as a whole, reports: A later analysis reportedly identified an Asian-associated ancestry cluster as carrying fewer N-insertions than the approximately 670-donor mean. Prior analysis indicated that the majority of TCR beta V segments exhibited productivity approximately 90% or approximately 30% of the time. An apparent linkage of common viral pathogens to several of the most significant clusters emerged in a later analysis.

The sample comprised PBMCs. This clonotype was obtained from a woman in her thirties or forties in good health and CMV-seronegative.

CDR3 in amino acids: CASGRETGGEQPQHF. The CDR3 DNA follows: TGTGCTAGTGGCAGAGAGACAGGGGGCGAGCAGCCCCAGCATTTT. The chain employs TRBV12-5 and TRBJ1-5; TRBD1 agrees at 10 bases. Germline CDR1 is LGHNT and CDR2 is FRNRAP. Trimming at V came to 6 bases and at J to 7 bases, leaving 9 bases not matched to a gene. This CDR3 contains 15 residues.